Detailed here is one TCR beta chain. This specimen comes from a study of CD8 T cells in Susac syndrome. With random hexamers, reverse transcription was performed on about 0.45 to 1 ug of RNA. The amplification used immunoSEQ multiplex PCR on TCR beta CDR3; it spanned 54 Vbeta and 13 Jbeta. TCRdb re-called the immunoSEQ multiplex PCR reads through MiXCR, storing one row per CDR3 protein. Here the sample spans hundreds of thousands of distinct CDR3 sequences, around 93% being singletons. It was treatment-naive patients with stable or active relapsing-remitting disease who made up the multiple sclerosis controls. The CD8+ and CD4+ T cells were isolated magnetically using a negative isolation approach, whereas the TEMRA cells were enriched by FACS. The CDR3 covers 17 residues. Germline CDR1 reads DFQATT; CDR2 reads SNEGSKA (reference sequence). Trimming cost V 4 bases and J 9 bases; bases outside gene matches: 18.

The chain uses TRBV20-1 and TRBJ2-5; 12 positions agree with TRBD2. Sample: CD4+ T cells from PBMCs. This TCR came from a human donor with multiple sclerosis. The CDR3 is CSATGASGGAVNLAQYF. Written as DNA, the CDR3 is TGCAGTGCTACGGGGGCTAGCGGGGGGGCGGTAAACCTCGCCCAGTACTTC.